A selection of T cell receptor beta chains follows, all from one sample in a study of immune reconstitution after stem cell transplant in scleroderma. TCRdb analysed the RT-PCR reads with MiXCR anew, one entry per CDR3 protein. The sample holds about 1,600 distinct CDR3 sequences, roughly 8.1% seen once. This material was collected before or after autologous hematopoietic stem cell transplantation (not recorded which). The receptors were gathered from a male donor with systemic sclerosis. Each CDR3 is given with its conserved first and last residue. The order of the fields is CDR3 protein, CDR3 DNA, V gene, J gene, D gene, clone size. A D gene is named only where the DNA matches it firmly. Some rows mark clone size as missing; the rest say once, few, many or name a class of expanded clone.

CASSQDPGPFQYF	TGTGCCAGCAGCCAAGATCCCGGACCCTTCCAGTACTTC	TRBV3-1	TRBJ2-4	-	medium-sized
CSALSGLVRETQYF	TGCAGTGCCCTAAGCGGGTTAGTTCGTGAGACCCAGTACTTC	TRBV20-1	TRBJ2-5	-	hyperexpanded
CASSFWGGETQYF	TGTGCCAGCAGTTTCTGGGGCGGAGAGACCCAGTACTTC	TRBV12-3/TRBV12-4	TRBJ2-5	-	-
CASSPQGNNEKLFF	TGTGCCAGCTCACCACAGGGGAATAATGAAAAACTGTTTTTT	TRBV18	TRBJ1-4	-	-
CASSPGTEGAEAFF	TGTGCCAGCAGCCCCGGGACAGAGGGAGCTGAAGCTTTCTTT	TRBV5-8	TRBJ1-1	TRBD1	medium-sized
CASSPRAGGLQPQHF	TGTGCCAGCAGCCCCCGAGCGGGGGGATTGCAGCCCCAGCATTTT	TRBV6-6	TRBJ1-5	-	large
CASSLGQKSTDTQYF	TGCGCCAGCAGCTTGGGACAGAAGAGCACAGATACGCAGTATTTT	TRBV5-1	TRBJ2-3	-	medium-sized
CASSQGTGELFF	TGTGCCAGCAGCCAGGGGACCGGGGAGCTGTTTTTT	TRBV12-3/TRBV12-4	TRBJ2-2	-	many
CSAREGPQETQYF	TGCAGTGCTAGAGAGGGTCCTCAAGAGACCCAGTACTTC	TRBV20-1	TRBJ2-5	-	medium-sized
CASSLDRGIYNGQFF	TGTGCCAGCAGCTTGGACAGGGGAATTTACAATGGGCAGTTCTTC	TRBV2	TRBJ2-1	TRBD1	-
CSARPENSYNEQFF	TGCAGTGCTAGGCCGGAAAACTCCTACAATGAGCAGTTCTTC	TRBV20-1	TRBJ2-1	-	medium-sized
CASSLIFSSYEQYF	TGTGCCAGCAGTTTAATCTTCAGCTCCTACGAGCAGTACTTC	TRBV28	TRBJ2-7	-	medium-sized
CAWSVAGGSYNEQFF	TGTGCCTGGAGTGTTGCGGGGGGATCGTACAATGAGCAGTTCTTC	TRBV30	TRBJ2-1	TRBD2	medium-sized
CSSTGGTEAFF	TGCAGTTCGACAGGGGGCACTGAAGCTTTCTTT	TRBV20-1	TRBJ1-1	TRBD1	medium-sized
CASRMVGNTEAFF	TGCGCCAGCAGAATGGTGGGGAACACTGAAGCTTTCTTT	TRBV5-1	TRBJ1-1	-	large
CASSGSDYEQYF	TGTGCCAGCAGTGGGAGCGACTACGAGCAGTACTTC	TRBV2	TRBJ2-7	-	medium-sized
CASSPLGGTDTQYF	TGTGCCAGCAGTCCTCTAGGGGGTACAGATACGCAGTATTTT	TRBV12-3/TRBV12-4	TRBJ2-3	-	medium-sized
CRTGGAEGYTF	TGCAGGACAGGGGGCGCGGAGGGCTACACCTTC	TRBV29-1	TRBJ1-2	TRBD1	medium-sized
CATSITGTASREQFF	TGTGCCACCTCCATCACCGGGACAGCTTCACGTGAGCAGTTCTTC	TRBV25-1	TRBJ2-1	TRBD1	many
CASSPPSRSPYGYTF	TGTGCCAGCAGCCCACCATCGAGGAGCCCCTATGGCTACACCTTC	TRBV7-9	TRBJ1-2	-	medium-sized
CASSLQETQYF	TGCGCCAGCAGCCTCCAAGAGACCCAGTACTTC	TRBV5-1	TRBJ2-5	-	medium-sized
CASSSTSANYNEQFF	TGTGCCAGCAGCTCGACTAGCGCTAACTACAATGAGCAGTTCTTC	TRBV7-8	TRBJ2-1	TRBD2	medium-sized
CATSPPGQLGPQHF	TGTGCCACCAGCCCCCCAGGGCAGCTCGGGCCCCAGCATTTT	TRBV24-1	TRBJ1-5	-	medium-sized
CSARRGGWTGEPFF	TGCAGTGCTAGGAGGGGGGGCTGGACCGGGGAGCCGTTTTTT	TRBV20-1	TRBJ2-2	-	few
CASSLSRGDNEQFF	TGTGCCAGCAGCTTAAGTCGGGGGGACAATGAGCAGTTCTTC	TRBV7-3	TRBJ2-1	TRBD2	medium-sized
CASSYSFSEGLSGIQYF	TGTGCCAGCAGTTACTCGTTCTCAGAAGGACTATCTGGCATTCAGTACTTC	TRBV6-2/TRBV6-3	TRBJ2-4	-	medium-sized
CASSVTGYANTEAFF	TGTGCCAGCAGCGTGACAGGTTACGCGAACACTGAAGCTTTCTTT	TRBV9	TRBJ1-1	-	medium-sized
CASSTDLGVQPQHF	TGTGCCAGCAGTACGGACCTCGGCGTTCAGCCCCAGCATTTT	TRBV27	TRBJ1-5	-	large